The rows below give T cell receptor beta chains drawn from one sample of a study of shared clonotypes between healthy human individuals. Clones were read by immunoSEQ multiplex PCR, and TCRdb kept only the in-frame ones, dropping some. The table has some 470,000 clones, over 65% seen once; the top ten hold 10% to 15%. The specimen sequenced was PBMCs. These receptor sequences come from a woman between 40 and 50 years old in good health. Some clones in this sample may be carry-over from other donors' samples. Each CDR3 is given with its conserved first and last residue. A D gene is named only where the DNA matches it firmly. Clone sizes are given selectively: once, few, many, or a class where the clone is expanded.

J gene: TRBJ2-3
clone size: NA
V gene: TRBV5-5
D gene: NA
CDR3 DNA: TGTGCCAGCAGCCCCGGGGGTAGGGCGCAGTATTTT
CDR3 protein: CASSPGGRAQYF

J gene: TRBJ1-1
clone size: NA
V gene: TRBV10-3
D gene: TRBD1
CDR3 DNA: TGTGCCATCAGTGAGTATGCGCAGGGGGCAGGGACTGAAGCTTTCTTT
CDR3 protein: CAISEYAQGAGTEAFF

J gene: TRBJ2-7
clone size: once
V gene: TRBV30
D gene: TRBD1
CDR3 DNA: TGTGCCTGGAGTGTAAACAGGGGGACCGAGCAGTACTTC
CDR3 protein: CAWSVNRGTEQYF

J gene: TRBJ2-1
clone size: once
V gene: TRBV28
D gene: NA
CDR3 DNA: TGTGCCAGCAACCCACGGGGGGCCGTCTACAATGAGCAGTTCTTC
CDR3 protein: CASNPRGAVYNEQFF

J gene: TRBJ1-1
clone size: few
V gene: TRBV5-4
D gene: NA
CDR3 DNA: TGTGCCAGCAGCTTGGGTAGAGACACTGAAGCTTTCTTT
CDR3 protein: CASSLGRDTEAFF

J gene: TRBJ1-2
clone size: many
V gene: TRBV5-4
D gene: NA
CDR3 DNA: TGTGCCAGCAGCTTGGACAGATGGGCTGGCTACACCTTC
CDR3 protein: CASSLDRWAGYTF

J gene: TRBJ1-2
clone size: NA
V gene: TRBV7-9
D gene: TRBD1
CDR3 DNA: TGTGCCAGCAGCTCGCCCGACAGGGGGGGCTCTGGCTACACCTTC
CDR3 protein: CASSSPDRGGSGYTF

J gene: TRBJ2-3
clone size: NA
V gene: TRBV7-2
D gene: TRBD1
CDR3 DNA: TGTGCCAGCAGCCGGACAGGGGGAATCCTGGATACGCAGTATTTT
CDR3 protein: CASSRTGGILDTQYF

J gene: TRBJ1-4
clone size: NA
V gene: TRBV20-1
D gene: NA
CDR3 DNA: TGCAGTGCTAGGTCGAATGAAAAACTGTTTTTT
CDR3 protein: CSARSNEKLFF

J gene: TRBJ1-1
clone size: NA
V gene: TRBV7-9
D gene: NA
CDR3 DNA: TGTGCCAGCGCATCGGGTGGTGAAGCTTTCTTT
CDR3 protein: CASASGGEAFF

J gene: TRBJ1-6
clone size: NA
V gene: TRBV5-1
D gene: TRBD1
CDR3 DNA: TGCGCCAGCAGCTTAGAGGGGGCGGATTCACCCCTCCACTTT
CDR3 protein: CASSLEGADSPLHF

J gene: TRBJ2-7
clone size: few
V gene: TRBV19
D gene: NA
CDR3 DNA: TGTGCCAGTAGTGCTCCTACCTACGAGCAGTACTTC
CDR3 protein: CASSAPTYEQYF

J gene: TRBJ2-1
clone size: NA
V gene: TRBV7-3
D gene: NA
CDR3 DNA: TGTGCCAGCAGCCCAAGCGCCCGCTCCTACAATGAGCAGTTCTTC
CDR3 protein: CASSPSARSYNEQFF

J gene: TRBJ1-4
clone size: once
V gene: TRBV18
D gene: NA
CDR3 DNA: TGTGCCAGCTCACCAGGCCATGCAACTAATGAAAAACTGTTTTTT
CDR3 protein: CASSPGHATNEKLFF

J gene: TRBJ1-1
clone size: NA
V gene: TRBV30
D gene: NA
CDR3 DNA: TGTGCCTGGAGCATGGGAAAAGTCGGCACTGAAGCTTTCTTT
CDR3 protein: CAWSMGKVGTEAFF

J gene: TRBJ2-1
clone size: NA
V gene: TRBV7-3
D gene: TRBD2
CDR3 DNA: TGTGCCAGCAGCTTAACCCCCCCGGGGGGGGAGCAGTTCTTC
CDR3 protein: CASSLTPPGGEQFF

J gene: TRBJ2-2
clone size: NA
V gene: TRBV7-7
D gene: NA
CDR3 DNA: TGTGCTAGCAGCTTAGACCGGGAAGGGACCGGGGAGCTGTTTTTT
CDR3 protein: CASSLDREGTGELFF

J gene: TRBJ2-6
clone size: NA
V gene: TRBV2
D gene: NA
CDR3 DNA: TGTGCCAGCAGTGAAGCGCCCGGGGCCAACGTCCTGACTTTC
CDR3 protein: CASSEAPGANVLTF

J gene: TRBJ1-2
clone size: NA
V gene: TRBV9
D gene: NA
CDR3 DNA: TGTGCCAGCAGCGTAGGCGAGGGGCCCAACTATGGCTACACCTTC
CDR3 protein: CASSVGEGPNYGYTF

J gene: TRBJ2-7
clone size: NA
V gene: TRBV6-5
D gene: NA
CDR3 DNA: TGTGCCAGCAGTAAACAGGGCTGGGGCAAGCAGTACTTC
CDR3 protein: CASSKQGWGKQYF

J gene: TRBJ2-1
clone size: NA
V gene: TRBV7-2
D gene: TRBD2
CDR3 DNA: TGTGCCAGCAGCCCCGGACTAGCGGGAGGGTATGAGCAGTTCTTC
CDR3 protein: CASSPGLAGGYEQFF

J gene: TRBJ2-6
clone size: NA
V gene: TRBV11-2
D gene: NA
CDR3 DNA: TGTGCCAGCAGCACCCTGACAAGGATCCCCGTCCTGACTTTC
CDR3 protein: CASSTLTRIPVLTF

J gene: TRBJ2-7
clone size: NA
V gene: TRBV6-1
D gene: NA
CDR3 DNA: TGTGCCAGCAGTCCTCGACCAGAGGGCTACGAGCAGTACTTC
CDR3 protein: CASSPRPEGYEQYF

J gene: TRBJ2-5
clone size: NA
V gene: TRBV29-1
D gene: NA
CDR3 DNA: TGCAGCGTCCCCGGCAGGTCCCAAGAGACCCAGTACTTC
CDR3 protein: CSVPGRSQETQYF

J gene: TRBJ1-2
clone size: NA
V gene: TRBV9
D gene: TRBD1
CDR3 DNA: TGTGCCAGCAGCGAACAGGGGGCTGACTATGGCTACACCTTC
CDR3 protein: CASSEQGADYGYTF

J gene: TRBJ2-2
clone size: many
V gene: TRBV5-8
D gene: TRBD1
CDR3 DNA: TGTGCCAGCAGCTTGTCGGGGACAGGGGGACGGGAGCTGTTTTTT
CDR3 protein: CASSLSGTGGRELFF

J gene: TRBJ2-7
clone size: NA
V gene: TRBV5-4
D gene: NA
CDR3 DNA: TGTGCCAGCAGCTTGGGGATCTCCTACGAGCAGTACTTC
CDR3 protein: CASSLGISYEQYF

J gene: TRBJ2-6
clone size: NA
V gene: TRBV6-6
D gene: NA
CDR3 DNA: TGTGCCAGCAGGGGACTCTCTGGGGCCAACGTCCTGACTTTC
CDR3 protein: CASRGLSGANVLTF

J gene: TRBJ2-7
clone size: NA
V gene: TRBV5-5
D gene: NA
CDR3 DNA: TGTGCCAGCAGCTTCGTAGGCGGGCCCTCCGTCGAGCAGTACTTC
CDR3 protein: CASSFVGGPSVEQYF

J gene: TRBJ2-3
clone size: NA
V gene: TRBV19
D gene: TRBD2
CDR3 DNA: TGTGCCAGTAGTATAAGGGCAGGGGGTAGCGGGAGAACAGATACGCAGTATTTT
CDR3 protein: CASSIRAGGSGRTDTQYF

J gene: TRBJ2-7
clone size: once
V gene: TRBV20-1
D gene: NA
CDR3 DNA: TGCAGTCCCGGAGAGCAGTACTTC
CDR3 protein: CSPGEQYF

J gene: TRBJ1-5
clone size: many
V gene: TRBV2
D gene: NA
CDR3 DNA: TGTGCCAGCAGTGGAGGCTCCGGGACCGGCTATAGCAATCAGCCCCAGCATTTT
CDR3 protein: CASSGGSGTGYSNQPQHF

J gene: TRBJ1-2
clone size: NA
V gene: TRBV30
D gene: NA
CDR3 DNA: TGTGCCTGGAGTGTACGATTGGGGGGTGGCTACACCTTC
CDR3 protein: CAWSVRLGGGYTF

J gene: TRBJ1-2
clone size: NA
V gene: TRBV6-1
D gene: NA
CDR3 DNA: TGTGCCAGCAGTGCCGGATCGGAGGGAATGCCCTATGGCTACACCTTC
CDR3 protein: CASSAGSEGMPYGYTF

J gene: TRBJ2-5
clone size: NA
V gene: TRBV18
D gene: NA
CDR3 DNA: TGTGCCAGCTCACCGGGACTGGGTGGAGAGACCCAGTACTTC
CDR3 protein: CASSPGLGGETQYF

J gene: TRBJ2-6
clone size: NA
V gene: TRBV9
D gene: NA
CDR3 DNA: TGTGCCAGCAGCGTAGGTCCGTCAGGGGCCAACGTCCTGACTTTC
CDR3 protein: CASSVGPSGANVLTF

J gene: TRBJ2-5
clone size: NA
V gene: TRBV28
D gene: NA
CDR3 DNA: TGTGCCAGCAGTTCCCCCCTTAATAGCGGCCAAGAGACCCAGTACTTC
CDR3 protein: CASSSPLNSGQETQYF